This T cell receptor beta chain was sequenced for a study of cytomegalovirus exposure and HLA in healthy donors. General study findings and limits: Reports showed the classifier diagnosing cytomegalovirus status with high specificity and sensitivity. By a later analysis, the bulk of CMV-associated TCR beta chains appeared HLA-restricted. The study had only CMV serostatus as immune exposure information. In a later analysis, parvovirus B19, influenza, CMV and Epstein-Barr virus appeared linked to several top co-occurrence clusters.

Trimming left V 5 bases short and J 2 bases short, with 13 bases between. CDR1 and CDR2 from the germline V gene are SEHNR and FQNEAQ (reference sequence). The CDR3 consists of 14 residues. A word on this clone: Antigen unknown.

PCR was performed using 60 Vbeta and 13 Jbeta primers. Measured with immunoSEQ multiplex PCR; TCRdb has only the in-frame clones, and not every one. The profile shows some 200,000 clones, over 75% of them singletons. This receptor was identified in a man aged 18 to 30 in good health and CMV-seronegative. What was sequenced was PBMCs. The gene calls are TRBV7-9 and TRBJ2-7; tentatively, D is TRBD1 (6 bases). In nucleotides, the CDR3 is TGTGCCAGCAGCCGACAGGACCTTCCCTACGAGCAGTACTTC. It codes for CASSRQDLPYEQYF.